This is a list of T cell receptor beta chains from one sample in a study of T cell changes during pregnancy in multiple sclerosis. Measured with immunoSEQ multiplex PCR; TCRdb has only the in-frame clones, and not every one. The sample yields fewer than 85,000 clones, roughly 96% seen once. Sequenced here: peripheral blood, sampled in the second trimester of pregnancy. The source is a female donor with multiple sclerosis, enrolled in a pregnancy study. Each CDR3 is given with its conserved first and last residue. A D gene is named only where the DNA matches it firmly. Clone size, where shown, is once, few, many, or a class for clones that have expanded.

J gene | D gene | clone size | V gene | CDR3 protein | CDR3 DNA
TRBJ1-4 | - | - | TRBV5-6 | CASSLGRTNEKLFF | TGTGCCAGCAGCTTGGGCCGGACTAATGAAAAACTGTTTTTT
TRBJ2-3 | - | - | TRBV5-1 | CASSLAESDTQYF | TGCGCCAGCAGCTTGGCCGAGTCAGATACGCAGTATTTT
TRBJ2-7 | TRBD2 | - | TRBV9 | CASSVSSGSGSEQYF | TGTGCCAGCAGCGTATCCAGCGGGAGCGGTAGCGAGCAGTACTTC
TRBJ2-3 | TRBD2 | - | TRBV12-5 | CASGLVLAGGRTDTQYF | TGTGCTAGTGGTTTGGTACTAGCGGGAGGCCGCACAGATACGCAGTATTTT
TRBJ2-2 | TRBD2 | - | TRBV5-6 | CASSLELAGGTGELFF | TGTGCCAGCAGCTTGGAACTAGCGGGAGGGACCGGGGAGCTGTTTTTT
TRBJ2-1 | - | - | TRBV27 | CASSLSRPARREKNNEQFF | TGTGCCAGCAGTTTATCGAGACCTGCGAGACGGGAGAAGAACAATGAGCAGTTCTTC
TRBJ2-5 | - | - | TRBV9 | CASSVFAGYSTETQYF | TGTGCCAGCAGCGTCTTTGCGGGTTATTCTACAGAGACCCAGTACTTC
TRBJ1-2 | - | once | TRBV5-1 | CASSYSDDGYTF | TGCGCCAGCAGCTACTCCGATGATGGCTACACCTTC
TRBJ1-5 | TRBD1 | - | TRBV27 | CASRSGQGNQPQHF | TGTGCCAGCAGATCAGGACAGGGTAATCAGCCCCAGCATTTT
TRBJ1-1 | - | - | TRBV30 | CAWSVRGLRTEAFF | TGTGCCTGGAGTGTAAGAGGGTTGCGCACTGAAGCTTTCTTT
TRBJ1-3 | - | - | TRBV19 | CASTSRGLGNTIYF | TGTGCCAGTACCAGCAGAGGGTTGGGAAACACCATATATTTT
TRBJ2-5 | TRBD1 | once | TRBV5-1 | CASSAGQGQETQYF | TGCGCCAGCAGCGCGGGACAGGGGCAAGAGACCCAGTACTTC
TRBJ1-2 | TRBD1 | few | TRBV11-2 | CASRPGQGNYGYTF | TGTGCCAGCAGACCGGGACAGGGGAACTATGGCTACACCTTC
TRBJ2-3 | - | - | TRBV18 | CASSPPSPGSTDTQYF | TGTGCCAGCTCACCACCGAGCCCGGGGAGCACAGATACGCAGTATTTT
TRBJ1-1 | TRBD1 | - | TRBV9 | CASSYTPGQGSGNTEAFF | TGTGCCAGCAGCTATACCCCGGGACAGGGCTCAGGGAACACTGAAGCTTTCTTT
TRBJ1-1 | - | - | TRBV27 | CASSLIMNTEAFF | TGTGCCAGCAGTTTAATCATGAACACTGAAGCTTTCTTT
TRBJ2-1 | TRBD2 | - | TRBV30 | CAWSVGLAGGRNEQFF | TGTGCCTGGAGTGTCGGACTAGCGGGAGGGCGAAATGAGCAGTTCTTC
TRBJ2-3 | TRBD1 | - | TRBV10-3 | CAIAWDRKETDTQYF | TGTGCCATTGCTTGGGACAGGAAAGAGACAGATACGCAGTATTTT
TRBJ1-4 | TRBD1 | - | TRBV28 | CASSLYGTGLEKLFF | TGTGCCAGCAGTTTATATGGGACAGGGTTGGAAAAACTGTTTTTT
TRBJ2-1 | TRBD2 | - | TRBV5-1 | CASSVPTSGRTSYNEQFF | TGCGCCAGCAGCGTGCCGACTAGCGGGAGGACCTCCTACAATGAGCAGTTCTTC
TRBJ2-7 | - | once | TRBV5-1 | CASSSALVGYEQYF | TGCGCCAGCAGCTCGGCTCTAGTCGGGTACGAGCAGTACTTC
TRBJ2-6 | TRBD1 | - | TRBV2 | CASTARTGGSGANVLTF | TGTGCCAGCACGGCACGGACAGGGGGCTCTGGGGCCAACGTCCTGACTTTC
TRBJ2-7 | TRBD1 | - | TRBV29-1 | CSALRGQGGEQYF | TGCAGCGCCCTTAGGGGACAGGGCGGCGAGCAGTACTTC
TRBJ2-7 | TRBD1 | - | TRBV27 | CASSNRDRGPRYEQYF | TGTGCCAGCAGTAACCGGGACAGGGGCCCTCGCTACGAGCAGTACTTC
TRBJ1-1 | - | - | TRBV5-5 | CASSLVYSGDEAFF | TGTGCCAGCAGCTTGGTATATTCGGGGGATGAAGCTTTCTTT
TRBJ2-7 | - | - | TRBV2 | CASKTGSYEQYF | TGTGCCAGCAAAACTGGCTCCTACGAGCAGTACTTC
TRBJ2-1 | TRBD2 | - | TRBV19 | CASTGLAGANEQFF | TGTGCCAGTACCGGACTAGCGGGAGCCAATGAGCAGTTCTTC
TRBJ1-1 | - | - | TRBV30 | CAGGTAMNTEAFF | TGTGCGGGGGGGACTGCCATGAACACTGAAGCTTTCTTT
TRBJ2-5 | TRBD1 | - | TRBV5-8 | CASSLGGTAQETQYF | TGTGCCAGCAGCTTGGGTGGGACAGCACAAGAGACCCAGTACTTC
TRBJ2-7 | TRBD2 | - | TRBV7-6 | CASSFSPSGGGGDEQYF | TGTGCCAGCAGCTTCTCCCCCTCGGGAGGCGGTGGAGACGAGCAGTACTTC
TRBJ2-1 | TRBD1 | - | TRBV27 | CASSLWDSTNEQFF | TGTGCCAGCAGTTTATGGGACAGCACCAATGAGCAGTTCTTC
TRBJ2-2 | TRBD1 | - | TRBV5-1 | CASSPNPTGSVDGGELFF | TGCGCCAGCAGCCCCAACCCGACAGGGTCAGTAGATGGCGGGGAGCTGTTTTTT
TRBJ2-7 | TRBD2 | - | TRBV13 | CASSASPSGGKDEQYF | TGTGCCAGCAGCGCCTCCCCTAGCGGGGGAAAAGACGAGCAGTACTTC
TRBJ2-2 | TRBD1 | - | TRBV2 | CATGTGTTGELFF | TGTGCCACTGGGACAGGGACCACCGGGGAGCTGTTTTTT
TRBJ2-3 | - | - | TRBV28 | CASSLQYTDTQYF | TGTGCCAGCAGTTTACAGTACACAGATACGCAGTATTTT
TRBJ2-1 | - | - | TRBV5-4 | CASSPGANNEQFF | TGTGCCAGCAGCCCAGGGGCAAACAATGAGCAGTTCTTC
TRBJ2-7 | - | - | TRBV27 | CASSPGGGYEQYF | TGTGCCAGCAGTCCAGGAGGCGGATACGAGCAGTACTTC
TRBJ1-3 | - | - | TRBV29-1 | CSVQQSSGNTIYF | TGCAGCGTGCAACAGTCCTCTGGAAACACCATATATTTT
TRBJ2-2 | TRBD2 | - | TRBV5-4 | CASSLVVSGRALIYTGELFF | TGTGCCAGCAGCTTGGTTGTTAGCGGGAGGGCCCTTATTTACACCGGGGAGCTGTTTTTT
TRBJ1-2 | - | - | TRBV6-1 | CASTSGRGAQGYTF | TGTGCCAGCACGAGTGGGCGGGGGGCTCAAGGCTACACCTTC
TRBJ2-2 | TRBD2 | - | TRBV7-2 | CASSPRAGGIGELFF | TGTGCCAGCAGCCCCAGGGCGGGAGGTATCGGGGAGCTGTTTTTT
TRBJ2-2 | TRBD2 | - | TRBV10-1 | CASSLTSLNTGELFF | TGCGCCAGCAGTTTGACTAGCCTGAACACCGGGGAGCTGTTTTTT
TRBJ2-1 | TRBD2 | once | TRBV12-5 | CASGLVLLEEGGYNEQFF | TGTGCTAGTGGTTTGGTACTCCTTGAGGAGGGAGGGTACAATGAGCAGTTCTTC
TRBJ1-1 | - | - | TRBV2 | CASSEAGGAYEDTEAFF | TGTGCCAGCAGTGAAGCCGGGGGGGCATATGAAGACACTGAAGCTTTCTTT
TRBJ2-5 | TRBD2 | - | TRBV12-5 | CASGLSTSGETQYF | TGTGCTAGTGGTTTGTCGACTAGCGGTGAGACCCAGTACTTC
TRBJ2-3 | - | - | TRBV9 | CASSAGATDTQYF | TGTGCCAGCAGCGCCGGTGCCACAGATACGCAGTATTTT